This T cell receptor beta chain was obtained from a study of T cell responses to AZD1222 COVID-19 vaccine. Across the study: Both about-4-week and about-12-week second-dose recipients were combined.

About this clone: What it recognizes is unknown.

Sequenced by immunoSEQ multiplex PCR; TCRdb stores in-frame clones only, minus some. The table shows 140,000 to 150,000 clones, with 70% to 90% occurring only once. Study-wide results and limits: Baseline serology detected seropositivity in only 6 or 7 AZD1222 recipients.

Germline CDR1 reads KGHSH; CDR2 reads LQKENI. The V segment lost 6 bases and the J segment 1 base; nucleotides outside the gene matches: 8. The CDR3 is made up of 15 amino acids. The V call is TRBV18, the J call TRBJ2-7, with 8 positions matching TRBD1. The sequencing here drew on peripheral blood, taken on day 0 of AZD1222 vaccination. This clonotype was obtained from an adult in good health. CDR3: CASSPGQGRSYEQYF. Written as DNA, the CDR3 is TGTGCCAGCTCCCCCGGACAGGGTCGGTCCTACGAGCAGTACTTC. The entire variable domain, with the rest obtained from reference TRBV18 and TRBJ2-7, is as follows: NAGVMQNPRHLVRRRGQEARLRCSPMKGHSHVYWYRQLPEEGLKFMVYLQKENIIDESGMPKERFSAEFPKEGPSILRIQQVVRGDSAAYFCASSPGQGRSYEQYFGPGTRLTVT.